The 28 T cell receptor beta chains in this list originate from one sample, sequenced in a study of cytomegalovirus exposure and HLA in healthy donors. Only in-frame clones appear in the TCRdb table, and some are missing; sequencing was by immunoSEQ multiplex PCR. The sample lists 300,000 to 450,000 clones, roughly 90% occurring once. Sequencing input: PBMCs. All receptors derive from a woman between 18 and 30 years old in good health and CMV-seronegative.

This chain links TRBV27 with TRBJ2-3; TRBD2 matches 11 bases. The length of the CDR3 is 16 residues. Germline V lookup: CDR1 MNHEY, CDR2 SMNVEV (reference sequence). V trimming: 6 bases; J trimming: 1 base; junction bases outside the gene matches: 6. DNA of the CDR3: TGTGCCAGCAGCTGGGGGACTAGCGGCCGCACAGATACGCAGTATTTT. Translating gives CASSWGTSGRTDTQYF.

A remark on this clone: Other DNA sequences of this sample code for an identical CDR3. V is TRBV5-1 and J is TRBJ2-7, with TRBD1 identical over 7 bases. Germline V gives CDR1 SGHRS, CDR2 YFSETQ. J gave up 2 bases and V 0 bases, and 5 bases lay outside the gene matches. This CDR3 has 15 amino acids. CDR3 sequence (DNA): TGCGCCAGCAGCTTGGCCCGGGACAGAGCCTACGAGCAGTACTTC. Residues: CASSLARDRAYEQYF.

CDR3 amino acids: CASSSGLAGNIQYF. DNA of the CDR3: TGTGCCAGCAGTTCGGGACTAGCAGGAAACATTCAGTACTTC. This chain joins TRBV6-5 and TRBJ2-4, with 9 bases identical to TRBD2. The CDR3 is 14 residues long. V lost 4 bases, J lost 6 bases, and 4 bases stayed unmatched. Looked up from germline, CDR1 is MNHEY and CDR2 is SVGAGI.

This rearrangement joins TRBV20-1 to TRBJ2-7; D gene unclear. Trimming stripped 2 bases from V and 3 bases from J, with 5 bases between. The germline gives CDR1 DFQATT, CDR2 SNEGSKA (reference sequence). The CDR3 is 11 residues long. CDR3 coding DNA: TGCAGTGCTAGACAGATCTACGAGCAGTACTTC. Its protein product is CSARQIYEQYF.

The J gene is TRBJ2-7, the V gene TRBV11-2; TRBD2 agrees at 10 bases. The J segment lost 2 bases and the V segment lost 4 bases, leaving 11 bases of the junction unmatched. The CDR3 loop spans 17 amino acids. Germline V gene data show CDR1 as SGHAT and CDR2 as FQNNGV. CDR3: CASSSLPSGGPPYEQYF. The CDR3 DNA reads as TGTGCCAGCAGCTCTCTACCTAGCGGGGGTCCACCCTACGAGCAGTACTTC.

The rearrangement joins TRBV28 to TRBJ1-5; possibly TRBD1 for D (6 bases). The V gene's germline CDR1 is MDHEN and CDR2 SYDVKM. Trimming removed 6 bases from V and 10 bases from J, with 19 bases in between. CDR3 length: 14 residues. This CDR3 reads CASSLDRFLSPQHF. CDR3 DNA sequence: TGTGCCAGCAGCTTAGACAGGTTCCTATCCCCCCAGCATTTT.

This chain uses TRBV6-5 with TRBJ1-5; 7 nucleotides align to TRBD1. V lost 5 bases and J lost 2; bases outside the gene matches: 6. Germline V lookup: CDR1 MNHEY, CDR2 SVGAGI. The CDR3 is made up of 15 amino acids. CDR3 residues: CASSPTGRGNQPQHF. The CDR3 DNA follows: TGTGCCAGCAGTCCGACAGGGCGAGGCAATCAGCCCCAGCATTTT.

The J gene is TRBJ2-3, the V gene TRBV30; D perhaps matches TRBD2 (6 bases). The CDR3 runs 13 residues. The germline CDR1 and CDR2 sequences are GTSNPN and SVGIG (reference sequence). Trimming removed 5 bases from V and 7 bases from J, with 16 bases in between. The CDR3 sequence: CAWDKLGGYTQYF. The CDR3 nucleotides are TGTGCCTGGGACAAACTGGGGGGATATACGCAGTATTTT.

The CDR3 nucleotides read TGTGCCAGCAGTGAAGTCAGGAACACTGAAGCTTTCTTT. Its protein is CASSEVRNTEAFF. The chain carries TRBV6-1 and TRBJ1-1; D not resolved. Per the germline V gene, CDR1 is MNHNS and CDR2 is SASEGT. This CDR3 is 13 amino acids long. The V end was cut by 1 base, the J end by 1 base, with 4 bases between.

This chain joins TRBV7-3 and TRBJ2-3; 8 nucleotides align to TRBD1. CDR1 SGHTA and CDR2 FQGTGA come from the germline V gene. V trimming: 8 bases; J trimming: 4 bases; junction bases outside the gene matches: 11. There are 15 residues in the CDR3. The CDR3 here is CASQQTRGPADTQYF. Written as DNA, the CDR3 is TGTGCCAGCCAACAAACCAGGGGGCCGGCAGATACGCAGTATTTT.

The chain has TRBV27 and TRBJ2-5, with D hard to call. Germline loops: CDR1 MNHEY, CDR2 SMNVEV (reference sequence). V was clipped by 4 bases and J by 4 bases, with 25 bases between them. This CDR3 comprises 18 residues. The CDR3 protein is CASSSAVSRLPGTETQYF. The DNA of the CDR3 is TGTGCCAGCAGTTCCGCGGTCAGCCGGCTCCCTGGTACAGAGACCCAGTACTTC.

The chain couples TRBV28 to TRBJ1-5; 7 positions agree with TRBD1. This CDR3 has 16 amino acids. Germline V CDR1 and CDR2: MDHEN, SYDVKM. J gave up 4 bases and V 1 base, and 7 bases lay outside the gene matches. CDR3 amino acids: CASSLSPGGTNQPQHF. DNA for the CDR3: TGTGCCAGCAGTTTATCCCCAGGGGGGACAAATCAGCCCCAGCATTTT.

The table lists this clone with a few counts. The chain couples TRBV7-9 to TRBJ2-7; the match to TRBD1 covers 9 bases. Germline V gene lookup returns CDR1 SEHNR and CDR2 FQNEAQ (reference sequence). The CDR3 consists of 14 residues. The J segment lost 4 bases and the V segment lost 5 bases, leaving 6 bases of the junction unmatched. The CDR3 DNA reads TGTGCCAGCAGCCTAAGGACAGGGGCATACGAGCAGTACTTC. It translates to CASSLRTGAYEQYF. The complete variable domain, with remaining parts taken from reference TRBV7-9 and TRBJ2-7, reads DTGVSQNPRHKITKRGQNVTFRCDPISEHNRLYWYRQTLGQGPEFLTYFQNEAQLEKSRLLSDRFSAERPKGSFSTLEIQRTEQGDSAMYLCASSLRTGAYEQYFGPGTRLTVT.

The chain employs TRBV6-5 and TRBJ1-2, with D perhaps matching TRBD1 (5 bases). The V end was cut by 7 bases, the J end by 0 bases, with 15 bases between. The CDR3 spans 15 residues. Germline CDR1 is MNHEY and CDR2 is SVGAGI. CDR3: CASTDGHLANYGYTF. CDR3 nucleotide sequence: TGTGCCAGCACGGACGGACACTTAGCTAACTATGGCTACACCTTC.

The rearrangement links TRBV29-1 to TRBJ1-5; D call uncertain. From germline, CDR1 is SQVTM and CDR2 ANQGSEA. V lost 4 bases to trimming and J lost 0 bases, with 7 bases between them. This CDR3 contains 13 residues. The CDR3 sequence is CSVAWSSNQPQHF. CDR3 nucleotides: TGCAGCGTTGCTTGGAGTAGCAATCAGCCCCAGCATTTT.

The chain recombines TRBV5-1 with TRBJ1-3; the D is unclear. Germline CDR1 reads SGHRS; CDR2 reads YFSETQ. The CDR3 extends over 15 amino acids. The ends were cut back, 0 bases at V and 0 bases at J, with 7 bases in the middle. The CDR3 DNA is TGCGCCAGCAGCTTGGAACAGCTCTCTGGAAACACCATATATTTT. It is translated as CASSLEQLSGNTIYF.

The chain couples TRBV4-1 to TRBJ1-2, with D unclear. The CDR3 is 14 residues long. V shed 0 bases and J shed 2 bases, with 7 bases lying between them. CDR1 and CDR2 from the germline V gene are MGHRA and YSYEKL. The CDR3 DNA is TGCGCCAGCAGCCAAGATCAAATCAACTATGGCTACACCTTC. The encoded protein is CASSQDQINYGYTF.

The chain uses TRBV11-2 and TRBJ2-3; no clear D gene. Trimming took off 5 bases at V and 4 bases at J, with 7 bases between the two ends. From germline, CDR1 is SGHAT and CDR2 FQNNGV. This CDR3 region has 12 residues. As DNA, the CDR3 is TGTGCCAGCAGCCCGCGCCCAGATACGCAGTATTTT. Translation: CASSPRPDTQYF.

The genes are TRBV28 and TRBJ2-7; perhaps TRBD1 as D (7 bases). V lost 5 bases to trimming and J lost 6 bases, with 23 bases between them. Germline V gives CDR1 MDHEN, CDR2 SYDVKM. The length of the CDR3 is 16 residues. Written as DNA, the CDR3 is TGTGCCAGCAGTCCCCGGGGTCGGGGGCGGACAGGCGAGCAGTACTTC. Encoded protein: CASSPRGRGRTGEQYF.

The chain is built from TRBV5-1 and TRBJ2-5, with D tentatively TRBD1 (5 bases). The CDR3 has 13 amino acids. The germline V gene has CDR1 SGHRS and CDR2 YFSETQ. V lost 1 base to trimming and J lost 4 bases, with 8 bases between them. The CDR3 region has the DNA TGCGCCAGCAGCTTGATGGGGCTAGAGACCCAGTACTTC. This codes for CASSLMGLETQYF.

The chain couples TRBV5-4 to TRBJ2-5; D is undetermined. Trimming removed 4 bases at V and 2 bases at J, with 3 bases between. CDR1 and CDR2 from the germline V gene are SGHNT and YYREEE (reference sequence). CDR3 length: 11 amino acids. CDR3 DNA: TGTGCCAGCAGCCAACAAGAGACCCAGTACTTC. Its translation: CASSQQETQYF.

The genes are TRBV11-3 and TRBJ2-3; TRBD2 aligns across 13 bases. Germline-derived CDR1 and CDR2 are SGHNT and YENEEA. V gave up 1 base and J gave up 2 bases; unmatched junction bases: 3. The CDR3 extends over 17 amino acids. The CDR3 coding sequence is TGTGCCAGCAGCTTAGGGACTAGCGGGGGTTACACAGATACGCAGTATTTT. Protein product: CASSLGTSGGYTDTQYF.

In DNA form, the CDR3 reads TGTGCCAGCAGCGCCCAGGGGGGCCCCCACAATGAGCAGTTCTTC. Protein product: CASSAQGGPHNEQFF. The chain combines TRBV9 with TRBJ2-1, with D tentatively TRBD1 (7 bases). Trimming took 3 bases from V and 5 from J, leaving 15 bases between them. Germline lookup yields CDR1 SGDLS and CDR2 YYNGEE. The CDR3 covers 15 residues.

This chain uses TRBV28 with TRBJ1-1; D is perhaps TRBD1 (5 bases). V lost 8 bases and J 4 bases, leaving 14 bases between the germline ends. The CDR3 loop spans 13 amino acids. Germline V gene lookup returns CDR1 MDHEN and CDR2 SYDVKM. The CDR3 reads CASWGPSGTEAFF. CDR3 DNA: TGTGCCAGCTGGGGCCCCTCAGGCACTGAAGCTTTCTTT.

The chain couples TRBV27 to TRBJ2-6; the match to TRBD1 covers 8 bases. Germline V gene data show CDR1 as MNHEY and CDR2 as SMNVEV (reference sequence). V shed 2 bases and J 0 bases; nucleotides not matched to a gene: 6. This CDR3 contains 18 residues. This CDR3 reads CASSLRLQGDSGANVLTF. CDR3 coding DNA: TGTGCCAGCAGTTTAAGGCTACAGGGGGACTCTGGGGCCAACGTCCTGACTTTC.

This clone was recorded only once. J is TRBJ2-1 and V is TRBV28; 8 bases align to TRBD2. V dropped 6 bases and J dropped 0; count of bases not matched to a gene: 10. CDR3 size: 17 residues. CDR1 and CDR2 (germline): MDHEN, SYDVKM. The CDR3 DNA reads as TGTGCCAGCAGACCCCGCGGGGGGTTGAGCTCCTACAATGAGCAGTTCTTC. Translation gives CASRPRGGLSSYNEQFF.

This chain links TRBV7-8 with TRBJ2-7; D unclear. There are 15 residues in the CDR3. The V gene's germline CDR1 is SGHVS and CDR2 FQNEAQ. Trimming cost V 1 base and J 3 bases, with 13 bases left between them. The CDR3 loop is CASSLVTVGFYEQYF. The CDR3 DNA reads as TGTGCCAGCAGCTTAGTAACAGTCGGCTTCTACGAGCAGTACTTC.

The chain employs TRBV7-9 and TRBJ2-7, with D unclear. The V and J ends lost 0 bases and 8 bases respectively, with 5 bases between them. CDR3 length equals 11 residues. Germline CDR1 is SEHNR and CDR2 is FQNEAQ (reference sequence). The CDR3, as DNA: TGTGCCAGCAGCTTAGCGGGCCAGCAGTACTTC. Protein product: CASSLAGQQYF.